In this sample, the clone carrying this T cell receptor beta chain turned up once. Its antigen remains unknown. The CDR3 consists of 15 residues. With V trimmed by 5 bases and J by 0 bases, 3 bases remained unmatched. CDR1 and CDR2 from the germline V gene are LGHNT and FRNRAP. The data were taken from a study of OX40 agonist ivuxolimab in advanced cancers. Method: immunoSEQ multiplex PCR; TCRdb's copy keeps in-frame clones and lacks some. The sample comprises 60,000 to 90,000 clones, approximately 90% of which are singletons, and roughly 1% rests with the top ten. Whole-study findings and limits: Blood T cells, both CD4+ and CD8+, expanded clonally by week 6 at 0.1 to 3.0 mg/kg. Researchers did not establish what antigens the expanded peripheral T cells target.

The input for sequencing was CD4+ or CD8+ T cells sorted from blood, taken in a trial of the OX40 agonist ivuxolimab. The TCR comes from an adult with an advanced solid tumor such as melanoma, head and neck, liver or kidney cancer. The V call is TRBV12-5, the J call TRBJ1-4, with 7 bases aligning to TRBD1. CDR3 residues: CASGTGDPTNEKLFF. CDR3 in DNA: TGTGCTAGTGGTACAGGGGACCCAACTAATGAAAAACTGTTTTTT.